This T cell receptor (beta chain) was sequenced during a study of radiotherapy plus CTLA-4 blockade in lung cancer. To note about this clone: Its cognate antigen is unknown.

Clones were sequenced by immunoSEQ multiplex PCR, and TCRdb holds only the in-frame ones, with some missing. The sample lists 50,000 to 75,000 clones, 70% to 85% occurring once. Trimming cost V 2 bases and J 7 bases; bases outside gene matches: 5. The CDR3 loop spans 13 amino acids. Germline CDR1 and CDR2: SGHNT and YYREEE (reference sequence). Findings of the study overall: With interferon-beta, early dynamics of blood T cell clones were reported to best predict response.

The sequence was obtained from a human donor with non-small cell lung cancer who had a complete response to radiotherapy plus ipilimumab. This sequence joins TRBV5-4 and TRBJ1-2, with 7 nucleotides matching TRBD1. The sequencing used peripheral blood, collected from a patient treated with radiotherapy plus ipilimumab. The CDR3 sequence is CASSFRGQGGYTF. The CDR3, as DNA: TGTGCCAGCAGCTTTAGGGGGCAGGGTGGCTACACCTTC.